The 13 T cell receptor beta chains presented below share a single source sample, sequenced in a study of graft-versus-host responses after intestinal transplantation (dated by TCRdb to the early 2020s). The library came from the immunoSEQ multiplex PCR assay. Imported from immuneACCESS, the table was reduced by TCRdb to in-frame sequences with V and J called. These copies leave out some clones; in studies compared against another copy, an unresolved V gene accounts for under half, and the cause of the remainder is not known. The sample yields 30,000 or so clones; roughly 80% were counted once. Approximately 20% of the sample rests with the top ten. Their cognate antigens are unknown. The sample's time point label is to be understood as: cells obtained before transplantation from donor or recipient. The material sequenced was unstimulated CD8+ T cells sorted from spleen or lymph node cells, taken before intestinal transplant. The receptors were sampled from a human donor who received an intestinal transplant.

This clone has more than one count but fewer than ten. The chain combines TRBV10-3 with TRBJ2-7; 8 bases match TRBD1. V dropped 5 bases and J dropped 5; count of bases not matched to a gene: 5. The CDR3 has 13 residues. Germline V gene lookup returns CDR1 ENHRY and CDR2 SYGVKD. The chain's CDR3 is CAISWDRSNEQYF. DNA of the CDR3: TGTGCCATCAGTTGGGACAGGAGCAACGAGCAGTACTTC.

The chain uses TRBV10-2 and TRBJ2-1, with 7 positions matching TRBD1. CDR3 size: 14 residues. V lost 10 bases, J lost 3 bases, and 9 bases stayed unmatched. The germline gives CDR1 WSHSY, CDR2 SAAADI. CDR3 loop: CATTGLDFYNEQFF. The CDR3 DNA sequence: TGCGCCACGACAGGGTTGGACTTCTACAATGAGCAGTTCTTC.

The chain links TRBV15 to TRBJ2-7; D may be TRBD2 (5 bases). The V end was cut by 0 bases, the J end by 6 bases, with 12 bases between. Germline lookup yields CDR1 LNHNV and CDR2 YYDKDF (reference sequence). The CDR3 consists of 14 residues. The CDR3 DNA is TGTGCCACCAGCAGAGATTTGCTAGCTTCCGAGCAGTACTTC. Protein sequence: CATSRDLLASEQYF.

The chain employs TRBV28 and TRBJ1-5; D might be TRBD1 (5 bases). CDR1 MDHEN and CDR2 SYDVKM come from the germline V gene. Trimming stripped 8 bases from V and 0 bases from J, with 17 bases between. The CDR3 sequence is 16 residues long. CDR3 residues: CASSEWTPYSNQPQHF. The CDR3 DNA reads as TGTGCCAGCTCCGAGTGGACACCTTATAGCAATCAGCCCCAGCATTTT.

J is TRBJ1-5 and V is TRBV7-8; no definite D call. V was clipped by 5 bases and J by 11 bases, with 13 bases between them. Germline CDR1 SGHVS, CDR2 FQNEAQ. The CDR3 contains 12 residues. The DNA of the CDR3 is TGTGCCAGCAGCGTGGGTCGAAGCGCCCAGCATTTT. It yields the protein CASSVGRSAQHF. The complete variable domain, with remaining parts taken from reference TRBV7-8 and TRBJ1-5, reads GAGVSQSPRYKVAKRGQDVALRCDPISGHVSLFWYQQALGQGPEFLTYFQNEAQLDKSGLPSDRFFAERPEGSVSTLKIQRTQQEDSAVYLCASSVGRSAQHFGDGTRLSIL.

The J gene is TRBJ2-5, the V gene TRBV13; 8 nucleotides agree with TRBD1. Germline-derived CDR1 and CDR2 are PRHDT and FYEKMQ (reference sequence). The CDR3 runs to 15 residues. J was trimmed by 1 base and V by 3 bases; bases with no gene match: 4. CDR3 nucleotide sequence: TGTGCCAGCAGCTTCTCCGGACAGGGCCAAGAGACCCAGTACTTC. Translating it yields CASSFSGQGQETQYF.

This chain uses TRBV27 with TRBJ2-1; 8 bases line up with TRBD2. The V and J ends lost 5 bases and 3 bases, in that order; junction bases with no gene match: 9. This CDR3 has 16 residues. Germline V gene sequence: CDR1 MNHEY, CDR2 SMNVEV (reference sequence). The CDR3 protein is CASSDAGTSFYNEQFF. The CDR3 region has the DNA TGTGCCAGCAGTGACGCGGGGACTAGTTTCTACAATGAGCAGTTCTTC.

The chain combines TRBV7-9 with TRBJ2-7; D unresolved. The CDR3 sequence is 14 residues long. Trimming removed 2 bases at V and 2 bases at J, with 10 bases between. Germline lookup yields CDR1 SEHNR and CDR2 FQNEAQ (reference sequence). CDR3 sequence (DNA): TGTGCCAGCAGCTTATCCCGAGATACCTACGAGCAGTACTTC. It yields the protein CASSLSRDTYEQYF.

The chain couples TRBV6-5 to TRBJ2-7; D may be TRBD1 (5 bases). V lost 0 bases and J lost 5, with 14 bases in between. Germline CDR1 MNHEY, CDR2 SVGAGI. CDR3 length: 15 amino acids. CDR3 sequence reads: CASSYSTAGLHEQYF. The CDR3 DNA follows: TGTGCCAGCAGTTACTCGACAGCAGGGCTCCACGAGCAGTACTTC.

Points on this clone: The same CDR3 arises from other DNA sequences in this sample as well. V gene TRBV29-1 combines with J gene TRBJ2-3, with TRBD2 identical over 9 bases. CDR1 SQVTM and CDR2 ANQGSEA come from the germline V gene. The length of the CDR3 is 13 residues. The J segment lost 4 bases and the V segment lost 3 bases, leaving 2 bases of the junction unmatched. The CDR3 DNA reads as TGCAGCGTTGATGGCGGGAGGGCAGATACGCAGTATTTT. As protein: CSVDGGRADTQYF.

V is TRBV10-2 and J is TRBJ1-1; D is perhaps TRBD1 (6 bases). Looked up from germline, CDR1 is WSHSY and CDR2 is SAAADI. CDR3 length: 13 amino acids. V was pared by 4 bases and J by 6 bases, with 12 bases between. Written as DNA, the CDR3 is TGCGCCAGCAGTGCGGGGACAACGGCTGAAGCTTTCTTT. Translation gives CASSAGTTAEAFF.

This clone was counted a single time. The chain employs TRBV7-9 and TRBJ2-2; TRBD2 agrees at 7 bases. The CDR3 has 14 residues. Per germline, CDR1 SEHNR and CDR2 FQNEAQ (reference sequence). The ends lost 5 bases at V and 6 bases at J; junction bases unmatched: 6. CDR3 in DNA: TGTGCCAGCAGCCCCTGGGGGGGTGCCGGGGAGCTGTTTTTT. Translated: CASSPWGGAGELFF.

V is TRBV4-1 and J is TRBJ2-7; TRBD2 matches 11 bases. CDR3 length equals 18 residues. Germline CDR1 MGHRA, CDR2 YSYEKL. Losses at the gene ends were 3 bases for V and 1 base for J; bases not matched to a gene: 11. The CDR3: CASSQSLAGGIYSYEQYF. The CDR3 DNA follows: TGCGCCAGCAGCCAGAGCCTAGCGGGAGGAATTTATTCCTACGAGCAGTACTTC.